These 21 T cell receptor beta chains originate from one sample sequenced in a study of human T cells and chemical hapten exposure. Time point denoted: pre-sensitization, week 0. Indicated treatment: therapeutic diphenylcyclopropenone sensitization with weekly scalp DPC. One entry per CDR3 protein, called by TCRdb with MiXCR from the RACE reads. The sample records over 300,000 distinct CDR3 sequences, around 5.5% being singletons. The sequences come from whole blood, collected in connection with sensitization to the hapten diphenylcyclopropenone (DPC). These receptors came from a woman aged 50 to 60 with alopecia areata. Some clones in this sample may be carry-over from other donors' samples.

The V and J genes are TRBV12-3 or TRBV12-4 and TRBJ1-4; weak D call: TRBD1 (5 bases). V was trimmed by 4 bases and J by 10 bases, leaving 19 bases between them. This CDR3 contains 15 residues. The CDR3 DNA reads TGTGCCAGCAGTTCCGCGGCTGTCCCTACAGGAAAACTGTTTTTT. Amino acids: CASSSAAVPTGKLFF.

Ten or more counts support this clonotype. The chain links TRBV12-3 or TRBV12-4 to TRBJ1-4, with D maybe TRBD1 (5 bases). With 10 bases removed from V and 4 bases from J, the gap between germline ends came to 16 bases. CDR3 size: 14 residues. The CDR3 reads CAIGSRADNEKLFF. The CDR3 nucleotides read TGTGCCATCGGCTCCAGGGCAGATAATGAAAAACTGTTTTTT.

This clonotype showed up just a few times. The rearrangement joins TRBV6-5 to TRBJ2-2; D not resolved. The CDR3 contains 13 residues. Germline assignment: CDR1 MNHEY and CDR2 SVGAGI. V shed 8 bases and J shed 1 base, with 8 bases lying between them. CDR3: CASLGGNTGELFF. CDR3 nucleotide sequence: TGTGCCAGCTTAGGCGGGAACACCGGGGAGCTGTTTTTT.

V is TRBV6-5 and J is TRBJ2-7; 7 bases line up with TRBD2. CDR1 and CDR2 from the germline V gene are MNHEY and SVGAGI. Germline trimming cut 0 bases from V and 3 bases from J; bases unmatched to any gene: 8. CDR3 length equals 16 residues. CDR3 amino acids: CASSYSGGSFNYEQYF. CDR3 DNA sequence: TGTGCCAGCAGTTACTCCGGGGGGAGTTTCAACTACGAGCAGTACTTC.

This clonotype was picked up many times. The chain couples TRBV5-1 to TRBJ1-2; D unclear. Trimming pared 0 bases from V and 2 bases from J, leaving 8 bases between. This CDR3 has 14 amino acids. Germline-derived CDR1 and CDR2 are SGHRS and YFSETQ. Here the CDR3 DNA reads TGCGCCAGCAGCTTGGTCCTGGGGAACTATGGCTACACCTTC. Amino acids: CASSLVLGNYGYTF.

This sequence joins TRBV6-1 and TRBJ2-5; 13 nucleotides match TRBD2. V gave up 4 bases and J gave up 4 bases; unmatched junction bases: 24. CDR3 size: 22 residues. Germline lookup yields CDR1 MNHNS and CDR2 SASEGT. CDR3: CASSAPAGPRTSGRAVSETQYF. The DNA of the CDR3 is TGTGCCAGCAGTGCCCCGGCGGGTCCCAGAACTAGCGGGAGGGCCGTCTCAGAGACCCAGTACTTC.

This clonotype was found a few times. The gene calls are TRBV2 and TRBJ2-5; TRBD2 agrees at 8 bases. CDR1 is SNHLY and CDR2 is FYNNEI in the germline V gene. This CDR3 region has 17 residues. J lost 1 base, V lost 4 bases, and 11 bases had no gene match. The CDR3 bases are TGTGCCAGCAGTGCCCGCGGACTAGCCGGCTTCCAAGAGACCCAGTACTTC. Translation gives CASSARGLAGFQETQYF.

The genes are TRBV20-1 and TRBJ1-2; 8 nucleotides match TRBD1. The J segment lost 8 bases and the V segment lost 5 bases, leaving 7 bases of the junction unmatched. The CDR3 contains 12 residues. Germline V gene lookup returns CDR1 DFQATT and CDR2 SNEGSKA (reference sequence). The CDR3 nucleotides are TGCAGTGCTGCCCGACAGGGGATGGGCTACACCTTC. Translating gives CSAARQGMGYTF.

This clonotype was recorded many times. The chain recombines TRBV6-1 with TRBJ2-2; no reliable D call. The CDR3 sequence is 16 residues long. The V gene lost 1 base and the J gene lost 5 bases, with 14 bases spanning the gap. Germline V gene data show CDR1 as MNHNS and CDR2 as SASEGT. The CDR3 nucleotides read TGTGCCAGCAGTGAAGAGGGTATGGTTTGGACCGGGGAGCTGTTTTTT. Translating it yields CASSEEGMVWTGELFF.

The chain is built from TRBV20-1 and TRBJ2-1, with TRBD2 matching 9 bases. J gave up 3 bases and V 5 bases, and 8 bases lay outside the gene matches. Per the germline V gene, CDR1 is DFQATT and CDR2 is SNEGSKA (reference sequence). This CDR3 has 15 residues. The CDR3 coding sequence is TGCAGTGCTCAGAAGTTTAGCGGGAGCTACAATGAGCAGTTCTTC. Protein product: CSAQKFSGSYNEQFF.

This clonotype has a handful of counts. The rearrangement links TRBV27 to TRBJ1-5; D might be TRBD1 (6 bases). Germline V gives CDR1 MNHEY, CDR2 SMNVEV (reference sequence). Trimming pared 3 bases from V and 3 bases from J, leaving 12 bases between. The CDR3 extends over 15 amino acids. CDR3 nucleotides: TGTGCCAGCAGTTTCTCAGGGGCTTCCAATCAGCCCCAGCATTTT. It codes for CASSFSGASNQPQHF.

The V gene is TRBV7-2, the J gene TRBJ2-2; a possible D gene is TRBD2 (6 bases). This CDR3 spans 15 amino acids. Germline CDR1 reads SGHTA; CDR2 reads FQGNSA. With 2 bases removed from V and 2 bases from J, the gap between germline ends came to 9 bases. CDR3: CASSLKGGNTGELFF. CDR3 in DNA: TGTGCCAGCAGCTTAAAGGGAGGAAACACCGGGGAGCTGTTTTTT.

This chain links TRBV20-1 with TRBJ2-7; 12 positions agree with TRBD2. Germline-derived CDR1 and CDR2 are DFQATT and SNEGSKA (reference sequence). V shed 6 bases, J shed 1 base, and the junction held 10 bases outside the gene matches. The CDR3 runs to 16 residues. The CDR3 loop is CSAAGTSGPTSYEQYF. The CDR3 nucleotides are TGCAGTGCCGCCGGGACTAGCGGGCCGACGTCCTACGAGCAGTACTTC.

The CDR3, as DNA: TGTGCCAGCAGTGTACTAGTCTACGAGCAGTACTTC. Amino acids: CASSVLVYEQYF. The chain uses TRBV2 and TRBJ2-7, with D possibly matching TRBD2 (5 bases). This CDR3 has 12 residues. Trimming took off 4 bases at V and 3 bases at J, with 7 bases between the two ends. Germline-derived CDR1 and CDR2 are SNHLY and FYNNEI.

This chain connects TRBV29-1 to TRBJ2-5, with D perhaps TRBD1 or TRBD2 (5 bases each). CDR3 length: 12 residues. Looked up from germline, CDR1 is SQVTM and CDR2 is ANQGSEA. V lost 3 bases to trimming and J lost 7 bases, with 12 bases between them. The CDR3 region has the DNA TGCAGCGTTGACGGGGAAAGGGGGACCCAGTACTTC. Amino acid sequence: CSVDGERGTQYF.

This clonotype was seen at least ten times. The rearrangement uses TRBV11-2 and TRBJ2-1; D gene uncertain. This CDR3 comprises 18 residues. Germline V gives CDR1 SGHAT, CDR2 FQNNGV. Between the trimmed V and J ends, which lost 5 bases and 6 bases, there was a span of 26 bases. CDR3 DNA: TGTGCCAGCAGCCCTGGGGTGATCCTCGGGCCTACAATCAATGAGCAGTTCTTC. This codes for CASSPGVILGPTINEQFF.

The chain links TRBV2 to TRBJ2-1, with 8 bases that match TRBD1. V gave up 10 bases and J gave up 3 bases; unmatched junction bases: 8. CDR1 is SNHLY, CDR2 FYNNEI, per germline. The CDR3 consists of 14 residues. In DNA, the CDR3 is TGTGCCACCAGGGGGCTGGGACTCTACAATGAGCAGTTCTTC. Protein product: CATRGLGLYNEQFF.

This clonotype has at least ten counts. V is TRBV11-2 and J is TRBJ2-2; D gene unclear. This CDR3 spans 12 amino acids. V was pared by 2 bases and J by 5 bases, with 3 bases between. Germline loops: CDR1 SGHAT, CDR2 FQNNGV. The CDR3 loop is CASSLMTGELFF. CDR3 nucleotide sequence: TGTGCCAGCAGCTTAATGACCGGGGAGCTGTTTTTT.

This clonotype was seen a handful of times. The chain uses TRBV28 and TRBJ1-1; D is possibly TRBD1 (6 bases). CDR3 length equals 13 residues. Germline CDR1 reads MDHEN; CDR2 reads SYDVKM. Trimming stripped 1 base from V and 7 bases from J, with 10 bases between. CDR3 DNA sequence: TGTGCCAGCAGTTTATCGGGGGCCAATGAAGCTTTCTTT. This translates into CASSLSGANEAFF.

This clonotype was recorded many times. The rearrangement uses TRBV7-7 and TRBJ2-1; the D gene is possibly TRBD2 (7 bases). This CDR3 contains 13 residues. Germline values: CDR1 SSHAT, CDR2 FNYEAQ (reference sequence). Trimming removed 5 bases at V and 8 bases at J, with 13 bases between. The DNA for the CDR3 is TGTGCCAGCAGCCCAGAGGGGGGGGATGAGCAGTTCTTC. It encodes CASSPEGGDEQFF.

This clonotype occurred a few times. The chain uses TRBV7-8 and TRBJ2-7; TRBD2 agrees at 8 bases. Germline loops: CDR1 SGHVS, CDR2 FQNEAQ. V lost 8 bases and J lost 6; bases outside the gene matches: 6. The CDR3 has 12 residues. Here the CDR3 DNA reads TGTGCCAGCTTAGCAGCGGGAGTCGAGCAGTACTTC. It yields the protein CASLAAGVEQYF.